The 2 T cell receptor beta chains below come from one sample, sequenced in a study of blood T cell repertoires in COVID-19. The method was immunoSEQ multiplex PCR; TCRdb's version includes in-frame clones alone and lacks a portion of them. The table lists about 230,000 clones, approximately 89% of them singletons. The sequenced material came from PBMCs or T cells enriched from blood (not recorded which). The receptor source for this set is a young woman with acute COVID-19.

This sequence joins TRBV9 and TRBJ1-6; D gene ambiguous. V was trimmed by 0 bases and J by 9 bases, leaving 7 bases between them. This CDR3 is 13 amino acids long. From germline, CDR1 is SGDLS and CDR2 YYNGEE. The CDR3 DNA reads as TGTGCCAGCAGCGTAGCTGAGAGTTCACCCCTCCACTTT. This gives the protein CASSVAESSPLHF.

The genes are TRBV15 and TRBJ2-2; TRBD1 matches at 9 bases. J was trimmed by 6 bases and V by 4 bases; bases with no gene match: 18. This CDR3 region has 19 residues. Germline-derived CDR1 and CDR2 are LNHNV and YYDKDF (reference sequence). CDR3 DNA: TGTGCCACCAGCACGTTCCCGGACAGGGGACGGGACACTGCCGGGGAGCTGTTTTTT. Translation: CATSTFPDRGRDTAGELFF.